The 3 T cell receptor beta chains in this list originate from one sample, sequenced in a study of T cells in Graves' hyperthyroidism and ophthalmopathy. Amplified TCR beta CDR3 regions derived from RNA transcripts. A first-round RT-PCR of the TCR CDR3 used the HTBI primer set. Using its own MiXCR run on the multiplex PCR reads, TCRdb lists one record per CDR3 protein. The data show about 560,000 distinct CDR3 sequences, over 15% seen once. Sequencing was performed on blood. These receptors were taken from a woman aged 18-30 years with Graves' hyperthyroidism.

This clonotype was seen a handful of times. The J gene is TRBJ2-7, the V gene TRBV10-3; D gene ambiguous. Trimming took off 2 bases at V and 2 bases at J, with 7 bases between the two ends. The germline V gene encodes CDR1 ENHRY and CDR2 SYGVKD. This CDR3 is 13 amino acids long. CDR3 sequence reads: CAISEQVAYEQYF. The CDR3 DNA follows: TGTGCCATCAGTGAGCAGGTGGCCTACGAGCAGTACTTC.

This clonotype has a count of ten or more. The chain couples TRBV28 to TRBJ2-7, with TRBD1 matching 7 bases. The CDR3 spans 16 residues. With 5 bases clipped from V and 0 bases from J, the junction kept 10 bases outside the gene matches. Germline V gene sequence: CDR1 MDHEN, CDR2 SYDVKM. The DNA for the CDR3 is TGTGCCAGCAGTCCCCTCGAGGGACAGAGCTCCTACGAGCAGTACTTC. Translated, it gives CASSPLEGQSSYEQYF. Full variable domain (rest looked up from reference TRBV28 and TRBJ2-7): DVKVTQSSRYLVKRTGEKVFLECVQDMDHENMFWYRQDPGLGLRLIYFSYDVKMKEKGDIPEGYSVSREKKERFSLILESASTNQTSMYLCASSPLEGQSSYEQYFGPGTRLTVT.

Comment on this clonotype: Compared with germline, one end of the junction differs, possibly owing to a read error. The chain is built from TRBV4-3 and TRBJ2-1; 11 bases map to TRBD2. This CDR3 is built from 17 residues. Germline CDR1 and CDR2: LGHNA and YSLEER. CDR3 region: CASSHDSGGALYNEHFF. For the CDR3, the DNA is TGCGCCAGCAGCCATGATAGCGGGGGGGCCTTATACAATGAGCACTTCTTC.